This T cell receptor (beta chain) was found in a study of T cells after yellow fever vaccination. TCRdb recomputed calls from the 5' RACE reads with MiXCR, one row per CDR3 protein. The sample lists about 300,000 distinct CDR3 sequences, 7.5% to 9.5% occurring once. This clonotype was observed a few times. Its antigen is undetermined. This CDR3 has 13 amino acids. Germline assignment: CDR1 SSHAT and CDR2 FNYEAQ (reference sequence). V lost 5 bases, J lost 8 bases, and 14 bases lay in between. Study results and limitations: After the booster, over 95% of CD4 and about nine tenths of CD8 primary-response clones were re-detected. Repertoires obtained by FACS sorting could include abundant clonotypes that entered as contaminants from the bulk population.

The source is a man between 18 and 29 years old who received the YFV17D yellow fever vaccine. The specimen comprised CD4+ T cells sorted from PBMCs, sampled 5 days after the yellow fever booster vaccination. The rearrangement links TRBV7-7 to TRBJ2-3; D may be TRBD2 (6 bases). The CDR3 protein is CASSPSSEGTQYF. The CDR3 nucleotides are TGTGCCAGCAGCCCTAGTTCGGAGGGTACGCAGTATTTT.